This TCR beta chain was observed in a study of blood T cell repertoires in COVID-19. Study-level information: Sources were T cells, B-cell-depleted T cells, or PBMCs; the material itself was cDNA or gDNA.

Authors' methods: Scientists estimated how many nucleated cells there were by amplifying reference gene primers. Clones were read by immunoSEQ multiplex PCR, and TCRdb kept only the in-frame ones, dropping some. V and J calls and clone size come straight from that table; D and trimming were deduced from the DNA. The table has fewer than 35,000 clones, 90% seen once. V was shortened by 3 bases and J by 4 bases, with 16 bases between the two germline ends. CDR3 size: 17 residues. The germline V gene has CDR1 LNHDA and CDR2 SQIVND (reference sequence). The receptor's source is a man in his sixties with active COVID-19. V usage is TRBV19 and J usage is TRBJ2-6; a weak D match, TRBD2 (6 bases). The specimen sequenced was peripheral blood. CDR3 in amino acids: CASSIPLDLAGANVLTF. In nucleotides, the CDR3 is TGTGCCAGTAGTATTCCCCTTGACCTAGCGGGGGCCAACGTCCTGACTTTC.